The rows below give T cell receptor beta chains drawn from one sample of a study of blood T cells in healthy people across ages. MiXCR, applied by TCRdb to the 5' RACE reads, yields one record per CDR3 protein. The sample contains about 780,000 distinct CDR3 sequences, more than 25% of which appear only once. In addition, the sample was reused for a study of T cells of mothers and their children.

Material for sequencing was blood. The receptors come from a boy aged 5-17 years in good health. Both conserved end residues are part of each CDR3. A D gene is named only where the DNA matches it firmly. Rows give clone size only sometimes, using once, few, many, or a class for an expanded clone.

D gene: TRBD1
clone size: NA
V gene: TRBV5-1
J gene: TRBJ1-1
CDR3 protein: CASSLGRGLTEAFF
CDR3 DNA: TGCGCCAGCAGCTTGGGCAGGGGGCTAACTGAAGCTTTCTTT

D gene: TRBD1
clone size: NA
V gene: TRBV7-2
J gene: TRBJ2-7
CDR3 protein: CASSSDPGQGAYEQYF
CDR3 DNA: TGTGCCAGCAGCTCCGACCCCGGACAGGGGGCTTACGAGCAGTACTTC

D gene: NA
clone size: NA
V gene: TRBV29-1
J gene: TRBJ2-1
CDR3 protein: CSADGDEQFF
CDR3 DNA: TGCAGCGCTGACGGCGATGAGCAGTTCTTC

D gene: TRBD2
clone size: NA
V gene: TRBV5-1
J gene: TRBJ2-1
CDR3 protein: CASSFRLAGGRPLQFF
CDR3 DNA: TGCGCCAGCAGCTTCCGGCTAGCGGGGGGACGACCGTTGCAGTTCTTC

D gene: TRBD1
clone size: NA
V gene: TRBV15
J gene: TRBJ2-7
CDR3 protein: CATSRGREQGAMQYF
CDR3 DNA: TGTGCCACCAGCAGAGGACGGGAGCAGGGGGCGATGCAGTACTTC

D gene: NA
clone size: NA
V gene: TRBV2
J gene: TRBJ2-7
CDR3 protein: CASSDTLSYEQYF
CDR3 DNA: TGTGCCAGCAGTGATACCCTCTCCTACGAGCAGTACTTC

D gene: NA
clone size: NA
V gene: TRBV12-3/TRBV12-4
J gene: TRBJ2-6
CDR3 protein: CASSFGYSSSGANVLTF
CDR3 DNA: TGTGCCAGCAGTTTCGGGTACAGTTCTTCTGGGGCCAACGTCCTGACTTTC

D gene: NA
clone size: NA
V gene: TRBV7-3
J gene: TRBJ1-1
CDR3 protein: CASSLQVGVNTEAFF
CDR3 DNA: TGTGCCAGCAGCTTACAGGTCGGGGTGAACACTGAAGCTTTCTTT

D gene: NA
clone size: NA
V gene: TRBV15
J gene: TRBJ1-1
CDR3 protein: CATSARTATEAFF
CDR3 DNA: TGTGCCACCAGCGCCAGGACAGCTACTGAAGCTTTCTTT

D gene: TRBD1
clone size: few
V gene: TRBV2
J gene: TRBJ2-7
CDR3 protein: CASRGDSNYEQYF
CDR3 DNA: TGTGCCAGCAGGGGGGACAGCAACTACGAGCAGTACTTC

D gene: TRBD1
clone size: few
V gene: TRBV12-3/TRBV12-4
J gene: TRBJ2-5
CDR3 protein: CASTNRRDSYEQCF
CDR3 DNA: TGTGCCAGCACCAATAGACGGGACAGTTACGAGCAGTGCTTC

D gene: NA
clone size: NA
V gene: TRBV12-3/TRBV12-4
J gene: TRBJ1-3
CDR3 protein: CASVGEVISSGNTIYF
CDR3 DNA: TGTGCCAGCGTCGGTGAGGTCATAAGCTCTGGAAACACCATATATTTT

D gene: NA
clone size: few
V gene: TRBV5-1
J gene: TRBJ1-1
CDR3 protein: CASSSRGAPGTEAFF
CDR3 DNA: TGCGCCAGCAGCTCCAGGGGCGCTCCCGGGACTGAAGCTTTCTTT

D gene: TRBD2
clone size: NA
V gene: TRBV15
J gene: TRBJ2-5
CDR3 protein: CATSNERGVPEETQYF
CDR3 DNA: TGTGCCACCAGCAACGAGCGGGGGGTACCGGAAGAGACCCAGTACTTC

D gene: NA
clone size: few
V gene: TRBV14
J gene: TRBJ2-5
CDR3 protein: CASSQGQGGGETQYF
CDR3 DNA: TGTGCCAGCAGCCAAGGACAGGGAGGAGGAGAGACCCAGTACTTC

D gene: NA
clone size: NA
V gene: TRBV6-5
J gene: TRBJ1-1
CDR3 protein: CASSYGVKGTEAFF
CDR3 DNA: TGTGCCAGCAGTTACGGGGTTAAGGGGACTGAAGCTTTCTTT

D gene: NA
clone size: few
V gene: TRBV6-1
J gene: TRBJ2-7
CDR3 protein: CASRNSGLEQYF
CDR3 DNA: TGTGCCAGCAGGAATTCAGGGCTCGAGCAGTACTTC

D gene: NA
clone size: NA
V gene: TRBV12-3/TRBV12-4
J gene: TRBJ2-2
CDR3 protein: CASSPEPRNTGELFF
CDR3 DNA: TGTGCCAGCAGTCCTGAGCCGAGGAACACCGGGGAGCTGTTTTTT

D gene: NA
clone size: NA
V gene: TRBV20-1
J gene: TRBJ2-4
CDR3 protein: CSASRFLPAKNIQYF
CDR3 DNA: TGCAGTGCTTCACGATTCCTTCCGGCCAAAAACATTCAGTACTTC

D gene: NA
clone size: NA
V gene: TRBV15
J gene: TRBJ2-4
CDR3 protein: CATSREAYKGSTKNIQYF
CDR3 DNA: TGTGCCACCAGCAGAGAGGCTTACAAGGGTTCGACCAAAAACATTCAGTACTTC

D gene: TRBD2
clone size: NA
V gene: TRBV7-9
J gene: TRBJ2-1
CDR3 protein: CASSLAGTSEFF
CDR3 DNA: TGTGCCAGCAGCTTAGCGGGGACTAGCGAGTTCTTC

D gene: NA
clone size: NA
V gene: TRBV4-1
J gene: TRBJ1-6
CDR3 protein: CASSQVTGLNSPLHF
CDR3 DNA: TGCGCCAGCAGCCAAGTTACAGGCCTTAATTCACCCCTCCACTTT

D gene: TRBD2
clone size: NA
V gene: TRBV6-7
J gene: TRBJ2-1
CDR3 protein: CAQPWASGVPRQFF
CDR3 DNA: TGCGCCCAACCTTGGGCTAGCGGAGTCCCGAGGCAGTTCTTC

D gene: NA
clone size: NA
V gene: TRBV20-1
J gene: TRBJ2-3
CDR3 protein: CSASRQGPDTQYF
CDR3 DNA: TGCAGTGCTAGTCGCCAGGGTCCAGATACGCAGTATTTT

D gene: NA
clone size: few
V gene: TRBV5-5
J gene: TRBJ1-4
CDR3 protein: CASSLSPTDATNEKLFF
CDR3 DNA: TGTGCCAGCAGCTTGAGCCCCACGGATGCAACTAATGAAAAACTGTTTTTT

D gene: NA
clone size: NA
V gene: TRBV3-1
J gene: TRBJ2-7
CDR3 protein: CASSHAGKYSYEQYF
CDR3 DNA: TGTGCCAGCAGCCATGCAGGAAAGTACTCCTACGAGCAGTACTTC

D gene: NA
clone size: NA
V gene: TRBV12-3/TRBV12-4
J gene: TRBJ2-7
CDR3 protein: CASSSRESAYYEQYF
CDR3 DNA: TGTGCCAGCAGTTCCAGGGAATCGGCCTACTACGAGCAGTACTTC

D gene: TRBD1
clone size: few
V gene: TRBV5-5
J gene: TRBJ2-7
CDR3 protein: CASSLQGQGNPYEQYF
CDR3 DNA: TGTGCCAGCAGCCTCCAGGGACAGGGGAACCCCTACGAGCAGTACTTC

D gene: NA
clone size: NA
V gene: TRBV27
J gene: TRBJ2-5
CDR3 protein: CASSSPPTGQETQYF
CDR3 DNA: TGTGCCAGCAGTTCGCCACCGACAGGCCAAGAGACCCAGTACTTC

D gene: TRBD2
clone size: NA
V gene: TRBV6-5
J gene: TRBJ2-7
CDR3 protein: CASGRDATYEQYF
CDR3 DNA: TGTGCCAGCGGGAGGGACGCCACCTACGAGCAGTACTTC

D gene: TRBD2
clone size: NA
V gene: TRBV27
J gene: TRBJ2-5
CDR3 protein: CATSSGGETQYF
CDR3 DNA: TGTGCCACCTCCTCCGGGGGGGAGACCCAGTACTTC

D gene: NA
clone size: few
V gene: TRBV11-3
J gene: TRBJ2-2
CDR3 protein: CASSLGGYRSGELFF
CDR3 DNA: TGTGCCAGCAGCTTAGGGGGTTACCGTTCCGGGGAGCTGTTTTTT

D gene: NA
clone size: few
V gene: TRBV12-3/TRBV12-4
J gene: TRBJ1-5
CDR3 protein: CASKPGQGQPQHF
CDR3 DNA: TGTGCCAGCAAGCCCGGGCAAGGTCAGCCCCAGCATTTT

D gene: NA
clone size: few
V gene: TRBV28
J gene: TRBJ1-2
CDR3 protein: CASSPLLAGNYGYTF
CDR3 DNA: TGTGCCAGCAGTCCCCTCTTGGCGGGGAACTATGGCTACACCTTC

D gene: NA
clone size: NA
V gene: TRBV12-3/TRBV12-4
J gene: TRBJ2-1
CDR3 protein: CASSLEYSSYNEQFF
CDR3 DNA: TGTGCCAGCAGTTTAGAGTATAGCTCCTACAATGAGCAGTTCTTC

D gene: TRBD1
clone size: few
V gene: TRBV7-9
J gene: TRBJ1-1
CDR3 protein: CASSLQGGPRTEAFF
CDR3 DNA: TGTGCCAGCAGCTTACAGGGGGGGCCGCGGACTGAAGCTTTCTTT

D gene: TRBD1
clone size: few
V gene: TRBV6-5
J gene: TRBJ1-4
CDR3 protein: CASRPGGFGEKLFF
CDR3 DNA: TGTGCCAGCAGACCAGGGGGCTTTGGGGAAAAACTGTTTTTT

D gene: NA
clone size: few
V gene: TRBV21-1
J gene: TRBJ1-6
CDR3 protein: CASRRGGSSYNSPLHF
CDR3 DNA: TGTGCCAGCAGACGAGGGGGTAGCTCCTATAATTCACCCCTCCACTTT

D gene: NA
clone size: NA
V gene: TRBV5-1
J gene: TRBJ1-4
CDR3 protein: CASSLRSGGANEKLFF
CDR3 DNA: TGCGCCAGCAGCTTGAGGTCGGGGGGGGCGAATGAAAAACTGTTTTTT